Each of the 4 T cell receptor beta chains below was sequenced from the same sample in a study of T cells after yellow fever vaccination. Each CDR3 protein gets one entry after TCRdb re-called the 5' RACE reads with MiXCR. The profile covers some 600,000 distinct CDR3 sequences, with roughly 12% appearing a single time and under 15% taken by the ten largest. This specimen consisted of PBMCs, obtained on the day of the yellow fever booster vaccination. Every receptor here comes from a man aged 25-45 years who received the YFV17D yellow fever vaccine.

This clonotype was seen only a few times. This rearrangement joins TRBV18 to TRBJ2-1; D tentatively fits TRBD1 or TRBD2 (7 bases each). Germline V gives CDR1 KGHSH, CDR2 LQKENI. V lost 0 bases, J lost 3 bases, and 12 bases lay in between. The length of the CDR3 is 16 residues. CDR3 in DNA: TGTGCCAGCTCACCACCGGGAGGGGGCAGCTACAATGAGCAGTTCTTC. Amino acids: CASSPPGGGSYNEQFF.

This chain joins TRBV12-5 and TRBJ2-7, with TRBD2 as a possible D gene (5 bases). CDR1 LGHNT and CDR2 FRNRAP come from the germline V gene. Deletions cut 7 bases from V and 4 bases from J, with 20 bases between. The length of the CDR3 is 15 residues. CDR3 region: CASAPPPGSWYEQYF. DNA for the CDR3: TGTGCTAGTGCCCCCCCCCCGGGGTCGTGGTACGAGCAGTACTTC.

Remarks on this clonotype: A clone one base away is much larger, so this may be a read error. The chain recombines TRBV3-1 with TRBJ2-5, with 9 bases that match TRBD1. Germline CDR1 is LGHDT and CDR2 is YNNKEL (reference sequence). The CDR3 is made up of 17 amino acids. The chain's CDR3 is CACSQEIVTGGKETQYF. As DNA, the CDR3 is TGTGCCTGCAGCCAAGAAATCGTGACAGGGGGGAAAGAGACCCAGTACTTC.

This clonotype was observed a handful of times. This sequence joins TRBV20-1 and TRBJ2-3; the match to TRBD2 covers 11 bases. This CDR3 comprises 14 residues. CDR1 is DFQATT and CDR2 is SNEGSKA in the germline V gene (reference sequence). Trimming removed 6 bases from V and 6 bases from J; junction bases left unmatched: 8. The CDR3, as DNA: TGCAGTGCCTTTACTAGCGGGAGTTTTGATACGCAGTATTTT. Its protein is CSAFTSGSFDTQYF.